The 22 T cell receptor beta chains in this list originate from one sample, sequenced in a study of metastatic and nonmetastatic thyroid tumors. TCRdb reanalyzed the PCR reads with MiXCR. The data hold about 64,000 clones, with 15% to 20% observed a single time. Ahead of thyroid surgery, no patient had received treatment of any kind. The sequencing input was blood. All receptors derive from a male donor with papillary thyroid cancer or a benign thyroid nodule (not recorded which). Some clones in this sample may be carry-over from other donors' samples.

This clone was observed many times. The sample has other DNA sequences that encode this CDR3 too. V is TRBV5-6 and J is TRBJ2-2; D not resolved. This CDR3 region has 12 residues. Trimming removed 5 bases from V and 7 bases from J, with 9 bases in between. Germline CDR1 reads SGHDT; CDR2 reads YYEEEE. CDR3 sequence (DNA): TGTGCCAGCAGTTATTTTGACGGGGAGCTGTTTTTT. Translation: CASSYFDGELFF.

About this clone itself: The junction departs from the called germline gene at one end, perhaps through a read error. The genes are TRBV6-1 and TRBJ2-3; D is unresolved. Germline V CDR1 and CDR2: MNHNS, SASEGT. This CDR3 has 15 amino acids. CDR3 nucleotides: TGTGCCAGCAGTGAAGCGGGAATTAAAACAGATAAGCAGTATTTT. This encodes CASSEAGIKTDKQYF.

The chain uses TRBV27 and TRBJ1-1, with D hard to call. This CDR3 spans 15 amino acids. CDR1 is MNHEY and CDR2 is SMNVEV in the germline V gene (reference sequence). Trimming took off 8 bases at V and 0 bases at J, with 16 bases between the two ends. The CDR3 nucleotides are TGTGCCAGCGCCCCAGAGTTTTTTATGAACACTGAAGCTTTCTTT. Its translation: CASAPEFFMNTEAFF.

This clone was observed many times. V is TRBV6-2 or TRBV6-3 and J is TRBJ2-7; D tentatively reads TRBD1 or TRBD2 (5 bases each). Germline V gene data show CDR1 as MNHEY and CDR2 as SVGEGT. V lost 4 bases and J 6 bases, leaving 16 bases between the germline ends. The length of the CDR3 is 14 residues. The CDR3 loop reads CASSSSLGGTEQYV. The CDR3 DNA follows: TGTGCCAGCAGTTCCTCTCTTGGGGGAACCGAGCAGTACGTC.

There are many counts of this clone. The CDR3 DNA reads as TGTGCCAGCAGCTTAGACTGGGTATCTGGGGCCAACGTCCTGACTTTC. Its translation: CASSLDWVSGANVLTF. The chain couples TRBV11-2 to TRBJ2-6; D is unresolved. Germline CDR1 reads SGHAT; CDR2 reads FQNNGV. V lost 0 bases, J lost 1 base, and 7 bases lay in between. This CDR3 has 16 residues. Variable domain in full (rest from reference TRBV11-2 and TRBJ2-6): EAGVAQSPRYKIIEKRQSVAFWCNPISGHATLYWYQQILGQGPKLLIQFQNNGVVDDSQLPKDRFSAERLKGVDSTLKIQPAKLEDSAVYLCASSLDWVSGANVLTFGAGSRLTVL.

Points on this clone: Just one base apart from a much larger clone, this may be a read error. The rearrangement uses TRBV9 and TRBJ2-2; D is possibly TRBD2 (6 bases). The CDR3 is made up of 16 amino acids. Germline V gene sequence: CDR1 SGDLS, CDR2 YYNGEE. The V end was cut by 4 bases, the J end by 2 bases, with 15 bases between. CDR3 amino acids: CASSSLAAVNTGELFF. CDR3 nucleotide sequence: TGTGCCAGCAGCTCGTTAGCGGCGGTTAACACCGGGGAGCTGTTTTTT.

This clone was recorded many times. This chain joins TRBV20-1 and TRBJ1-1; D unresolved. Trimming pared 4 bases from V and 2 bases from J, leaving 14 bases between. The CDR3 is 14 amino acids. Germline assignment: CDR1 DFQATT and CDR2 SNEGSKA (reference sequence). The CDR3 protein is CSANPRVGNTEAFF. For the CDR3, the DNA is TGCAGTGCTAACCCCCGGGTGGGTAACACTGAAGCTTTCTTT.

This clone was seen at least ten times. CDR3 protein: CASSTSRELINEQFF. CDR3 DNA: TGTGCCAGCAGTACCTCGCGGGAGTTAATAAATGAGCAGTTCTTC. The V call is TRBV6-2 or TRBV6-3, the J call TRBJ2-1; 7 bases fit TRBD2. After removal of 5 bases from V and 7 bases from J, the junction contained 11 bases not matched to a gene. The germline V gene has CDR1 MNHEY and CDR2 SVGEGT. The CDR3 totals 15 residues.

This clone was counted only a few times. A read error may account for a junction end that differs from germline. This rearrangement joins TRBV2 to TRBJ1-5, with D maybe TRBD1 (5 bases). The CDR3 has 14 residues. Germline CDR1 is SNHLY and CDR2 is FYNNEI. The CDR3 is CSSSERTGNQPQHF. CDR3 coding DNA: TGTTCCAGCAGTGAACGCACAGGAAATCAGCCCCAGCATTTT.

Relative to its sample, this clone is medium-sized. V and J are TRBV6-1 and TRBJ2-7; D is undetermined. The CDR3 runs to 11 residues. Germline V gene lookup returns CDR1 MNHNS and CDR2 SASEGT. Trimming cost V 8 bases and J 3 bases, with 8 bases left between them. CDR3 bases: TGTGCCAGCGGTATACGCTACGAGCAGTACGTC. Translating gives CASGIRYEQYV.

This clone has at least ten counts. The rearrangement uses TRBV6-2 or TRBV6-3 and TRBJ2-7; D unresolved. The CDR3 is 14 residues long. Germline assignment: CDR1 MNHEY and CDR2 SVGEGT. The V and J ends lost 0 bases and 2 bases respectively, with 8 bases between them. CDR3: CASSYSNRAYEQYV. The CDR3 DNA sequence: TGTGCCAGCAGTTACTCGAACAGAGCCTACGAGCAGTACGTC.

The chain employs TRBV28 and TRBJ2-2; TRBD2 is a possible D gene (6 bases). The V end was cut by 6 bases, the J end by 2 bases, with 16 bases between. This CDR3 is 16 amino acids long. CDR1 and CDR2 (germline): MDHEN, SYDVKM. The CDR3 region has the DNA TGTGCCAGCAGCCCTGGACTATCAGATAACACCGGGGAGCTGTTTTTT. Protein product: CASSPGLSDNTGELFF.

This clone was counted many times. The V and J genes are TRBV5-5 and TRBJ2-4; the D gene could be TRBD1 or TRBD2 (5 bases each). The CDR3 covers 14 residues. V lost 2 bases, J lost 1 base, and 7 bases lay in between. CDR1 and CDR2 (germline): SGHKS, YYEKEE (reference sequence). The CDR3 DNA sequence: TGTGCCAGCAGCTTATGGGGGGCCAAAAACATTCAGTACTTC. This encodes CASSLWGAKNIQYF.

This clone was detected ten times or more. The chain links TRBV6-1 to TRBJ1-2; perhaps TRBD1 as D (5 bases). Trimming cost V 1 base and J 8 bases, with 11 bases left between them. Germline CDR1 MNHNS, CDR2 SASEGT. The length of the CDR3 is 13 residues. The CDR3 DNA is TGTGCCAGCAGTGAAGAGCAGGGATTGGGCTACACCTTC. Amino acid sequence: CASSEEQGLGYTF.

This clone was picked up many times. V and J are TRBV18 and TRBJ1-3; no clear D. V lost 3 bases and J lost 0, with 9 bases in between. This CDR3 has 15 amino acids. The germline gives CDR1 KGHSH, CDR2 LQKENI. This CDR3 is CASSPRSNSGNTIYF. The CDR3 coding sequence is TGTGCCAGCTCACCGAGAAGCAACTCTGGAAACACCATATATTTT.

This clone was observed at least ten times. The J gene is TRBJ2-7, the V gene TRBV28; D may be TRBD1 or TRBD2 (5 bases each). V lost 6 bases and J 4 bases, leaving 13 bases between the germline ends. Germline CDR1 MDHEN, CDR2 SYDVKM. The CDR3 loop spans 13 amino acids. The CDR3 is CASRWGPSYEQYF. CDR3 bases: TGTGCCAGCAGATGGGGACCTTCGTACGAGCAGTACTTC.

This clone was recorded a few times. The V gene is TRBV6-9, the J gene TRBJ2-2; 8 bases agree with TRBD2. CDR3 length: 17 residues. Germline loops: CDR1 MNHGY, CDR2 SVAAGI. V gave up 1 base and J gave up 5 bases; unmatched junction bases: 9. CDR3 nucleotides: TGTGCCAGCAGTTATTGTACAAGCGGGAGAGGAACCGGGGAGCTGTTTTTT. Translating gives CASSYCTSGRGTGELFF.

At least ten counts were recorded for this clone. The rearrangement links TRBV7-2 to TRBJ1-4; TRBD1 aligns across 7 bases. Germline CDR1 and CDR2: SGHTA and FQGNSA. The CDR3 sequence is 15 residues long. The J segment lost 5 bases and the V segment lost 5 bases, leaving 8 bases of the junction unmatched. CDR3 sequence: CASSPGTDRNEKLFF. Written as DNA, the CDR3 is TGTGCCAGCAGCCCCGGGACAGATCGGAATGAAAAACTGTTTTTT. Full variable domain (outside the CDR3, taken from reference TRBV7-2 and TRBJ1-4): GAGVSQSPSNKVTEKGKDVELRCDPISGHTALYWYRQSLGQGLEFLIYFQGNSAPDKSGLPSDRFSAERTGGSVSTLTIQRTQQEDSAVYLCASSPGTDRNEKLFFGSGTQLSVL.

In its sample, this clone was seen many times. This chain links TRBV12-3 or TRBV12-4 with TRBJ2-2; 7 positions agree with TRBD2. This CDR3 comprises 16 residues. V lost 6 bases to trimming and J lost 0 bases; unmatched junction nucleotides: 7. In nucleotides, the CDR3 is TGTGCCAGCAGCCCTACGGGGAGGGCGAACACCGGGGAGCTGTTTTTT. Translating gives CASSPTGRANTGELFF.

At least ten counts were recorded for this clone. The sample holds other DNA sequences that translate to the same CDR3. The chain links TRBV20-1 to TRBJ2-1; TRBD2 is a possible D gene (6 bases). The CDR3 has 10 residues. Per the germline V gene, CDR1 is DFQATT and CDR2 is SNEGSKA (reference sequence). The CDR3 DNA is TGCAGCCCGCGGGGCGATGAGCAGTTCTTC. It codes for CSPRGDEQFF.

As to this clone: Being one base from a much bigger clone, this may be a read error. V is TRBV12-5 and J is TRBJ1-2; D is unresolved. V was pared by 0 bases and J by 0 bases, with 14 bases between. The V gene's germline CDR1 is LGHNT and CDR2 FRNRAP. This CDR3 contains 17 residues. The CDR3 region has the DNA TGTGCTAGTGGTTTGGTTCTCCCGGTCTTAACTAACTATGGCTACACCTTC. Amino acids: CASGLVLPVLTNYGYTF.

Details on this clone: Sequence at one end of the junction differs from germline and may be a read error. The genes are TRBV6-2 or TRBV6-3 and TRBJ2-1, with D tentatively TRBD1 or TRBD2 (5 bases each). The CDR3 is made up of 18 amino acids. Germline V gives CDR1 MNHEY, CDR2 SVGEGT. As DNA, the CDR3 is TGTTCCAGCAGCGCCTTTGGGGGAGACCCCCCGAAACACGATGAGCAGTTCTTC. Translating gives CSSSAFGGDPPKHDEQFF.